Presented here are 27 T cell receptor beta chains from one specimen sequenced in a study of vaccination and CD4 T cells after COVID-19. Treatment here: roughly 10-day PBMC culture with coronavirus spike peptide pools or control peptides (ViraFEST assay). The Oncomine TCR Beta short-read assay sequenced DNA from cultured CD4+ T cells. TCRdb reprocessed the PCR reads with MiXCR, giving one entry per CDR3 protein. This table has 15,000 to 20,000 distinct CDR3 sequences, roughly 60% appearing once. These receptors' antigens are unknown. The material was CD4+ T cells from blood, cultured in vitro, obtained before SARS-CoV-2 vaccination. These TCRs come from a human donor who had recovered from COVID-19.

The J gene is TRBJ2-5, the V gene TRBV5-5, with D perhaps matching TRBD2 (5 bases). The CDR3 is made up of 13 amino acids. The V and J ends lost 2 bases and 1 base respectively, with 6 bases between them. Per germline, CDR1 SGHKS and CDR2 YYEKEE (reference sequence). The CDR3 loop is CASSLTSQETQYF. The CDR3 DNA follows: TGTGCCAGCAGCTTAACTAGCCAAGAGACCCAGTACTTC.

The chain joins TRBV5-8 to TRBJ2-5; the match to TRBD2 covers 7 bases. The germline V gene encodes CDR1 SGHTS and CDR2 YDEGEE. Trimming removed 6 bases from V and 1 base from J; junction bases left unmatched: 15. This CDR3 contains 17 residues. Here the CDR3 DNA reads TGTGCCAGCAACAGCTTGACGTTAGCGGGTGCCCAAGAGACCCAGTACTTC. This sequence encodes CASNSLTLAGAQETQYF. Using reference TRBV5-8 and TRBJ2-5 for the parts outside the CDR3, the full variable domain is EAGVTQSPTHLIKTRGQQATLRCSPISGHTSVYWYQQALGLGLQFLLWYDEGEERNRGNFPPRFSGRQFPNYSSELNVNALELEDSALYLCASNSLTLAGAQETQYFGPGTRLLVL.

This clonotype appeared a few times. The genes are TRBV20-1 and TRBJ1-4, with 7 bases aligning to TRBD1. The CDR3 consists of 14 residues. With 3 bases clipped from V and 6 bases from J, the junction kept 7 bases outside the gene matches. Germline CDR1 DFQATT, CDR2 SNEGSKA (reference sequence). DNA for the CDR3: TGCAGTGCTAGTAAGGGGGCCCTGGATGAAAAACTGTTTTTT. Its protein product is CSASKGALDEKLFF.

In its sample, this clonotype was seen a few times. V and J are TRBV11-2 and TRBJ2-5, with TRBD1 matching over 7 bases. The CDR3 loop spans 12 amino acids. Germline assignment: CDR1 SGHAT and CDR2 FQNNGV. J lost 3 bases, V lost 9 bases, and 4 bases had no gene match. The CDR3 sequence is CASRGQKETQYF. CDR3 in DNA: TGTGCCAGTAGGGGACAGAAAGAGACCCAGTACTTC.

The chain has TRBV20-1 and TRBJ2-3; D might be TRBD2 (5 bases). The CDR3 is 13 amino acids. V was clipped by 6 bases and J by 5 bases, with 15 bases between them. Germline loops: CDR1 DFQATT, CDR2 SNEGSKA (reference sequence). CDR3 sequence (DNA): TGCAGTGCCAGACTACTAGTGGGAGATACGCAGTATTTT. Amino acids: CSARLLVGDTQYF.

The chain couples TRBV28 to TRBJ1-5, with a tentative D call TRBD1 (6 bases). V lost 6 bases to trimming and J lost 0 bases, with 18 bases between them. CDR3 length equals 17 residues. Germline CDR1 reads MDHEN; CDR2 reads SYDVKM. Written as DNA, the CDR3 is TGTGCCAGCAGGTCAGGGAGGGGACAATATAGCAATCAGCCCCAGCATTTT. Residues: CASRSGRGQYSNQPQHF.

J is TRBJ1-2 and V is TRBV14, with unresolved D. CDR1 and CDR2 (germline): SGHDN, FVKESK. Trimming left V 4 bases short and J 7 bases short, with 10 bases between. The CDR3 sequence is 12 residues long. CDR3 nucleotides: TGTGCCAGCAGCCCCCCTCACTCTGGCTACACCTTC. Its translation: CASSPPHSGYTF.

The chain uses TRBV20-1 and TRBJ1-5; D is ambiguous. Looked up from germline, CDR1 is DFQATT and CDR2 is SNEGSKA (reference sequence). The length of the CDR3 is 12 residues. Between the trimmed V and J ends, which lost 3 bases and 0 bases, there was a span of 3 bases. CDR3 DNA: TGCAGTGCTAGGGATAGCAATCAGCCCCAGCATTTT. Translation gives CSARDSNQPQHF.

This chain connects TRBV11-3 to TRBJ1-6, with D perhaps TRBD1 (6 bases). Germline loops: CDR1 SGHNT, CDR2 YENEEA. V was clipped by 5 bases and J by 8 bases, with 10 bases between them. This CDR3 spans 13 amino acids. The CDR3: CASSERQDSPLHF. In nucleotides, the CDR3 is TGTGCCAGCAGCGAGCGACAGGATTCACCCCTCCACTTT.

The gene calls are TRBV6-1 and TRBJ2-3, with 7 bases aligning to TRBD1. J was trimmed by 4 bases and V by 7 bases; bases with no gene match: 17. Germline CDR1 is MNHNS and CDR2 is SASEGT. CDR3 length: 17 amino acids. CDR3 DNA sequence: TGTGCCAGCACTATCAGACAGGGCTTTAGCTCGCCAGATACGCAGTATTTT. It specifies CASTIRQGFSSPDTQYF.

Written as DNA, the CDR3 is TGTGCCAGTCAGGACAGGGGATATGACACTGAAGCTTTCTTT. Its protein is CASQDRGYDTEAFF. The chain uses TRBV27 and TRBJ1-1; 9 bases match TRBD1. The germline CDR1 and CDR2 sequences are MNHEY and SMNVEV (reference sequence). The CDR3 totals 14 residues. The trim removed 9 bases at V and 3 bases at J, leaving 8 bases unmatched.

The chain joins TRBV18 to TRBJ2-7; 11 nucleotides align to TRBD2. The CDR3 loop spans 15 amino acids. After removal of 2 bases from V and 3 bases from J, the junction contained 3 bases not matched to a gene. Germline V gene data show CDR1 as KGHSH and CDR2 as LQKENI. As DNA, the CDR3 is TGTGCCAGCTCACCAGGGCTAGCGGGAGGCTACGAGCAGTACTTC. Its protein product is CASSPGLAGGYEQYF.

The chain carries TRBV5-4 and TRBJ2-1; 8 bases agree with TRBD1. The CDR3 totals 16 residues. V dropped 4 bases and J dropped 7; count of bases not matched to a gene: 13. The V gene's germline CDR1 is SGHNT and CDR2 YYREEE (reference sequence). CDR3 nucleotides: TGTGCCAGCAGCAGCTACAGGGGGAGAGAAATTAATGAGCAGTTCTTC. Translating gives CASSSYRGREINEQFF.

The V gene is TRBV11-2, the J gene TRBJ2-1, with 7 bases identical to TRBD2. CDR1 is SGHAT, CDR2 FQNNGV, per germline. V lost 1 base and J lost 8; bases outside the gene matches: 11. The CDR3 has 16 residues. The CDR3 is CASSLGVAGRPHEQFF. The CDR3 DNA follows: TGTGCCAGCAGCTTAGGGGTAGCGGGCCGCCCCCATGAGCAGTTCTTC.

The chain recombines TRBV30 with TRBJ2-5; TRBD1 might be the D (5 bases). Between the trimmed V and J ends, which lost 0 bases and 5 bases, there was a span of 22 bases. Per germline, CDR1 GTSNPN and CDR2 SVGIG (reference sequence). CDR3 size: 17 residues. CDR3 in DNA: TGTGCCTGGAGTGTACATAGGGGCCCAAGGTGGGTCGAGACCCAGTACTTC. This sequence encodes CAWSVHRGPRWVETQYF. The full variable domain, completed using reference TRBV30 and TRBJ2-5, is SQTIHQWPATLVQPVGSPLSLECTVEGTSNPNLYWYRQAAGRGLQLLFYSVGIGQISSEVPQNLSASRPQDRQFILSSKKLLLSDSGFYLCAWSVHRGPRWVETQYFGPGTRLLVL.

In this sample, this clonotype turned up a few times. This CDR3 reads CSAKGQGSGNTIYF. Written as DNA, the CDR3 is TGCAGTGCTAAGGGACAGGGTTCAGGAAACACCATATATTTT. The chain employs TRBV20-1 and TRBJ1-3, with 9 bases identical to TRBD1. After removal of 4 bases from V and 4 bases from J, the junction contained 5 bases not matched to a gene. Germline V gives CDR1 DFQATT, CDR2 SNEGSKA (reference sequence). This CDR3 is 14 amino acids long.

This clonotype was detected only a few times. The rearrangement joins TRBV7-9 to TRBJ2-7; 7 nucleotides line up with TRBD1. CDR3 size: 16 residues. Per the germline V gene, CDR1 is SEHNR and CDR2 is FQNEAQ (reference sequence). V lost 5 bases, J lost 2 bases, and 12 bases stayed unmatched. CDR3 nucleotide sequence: TGTGCCAGCAGCCCCCTATCCCGGACAGGAGCCTACGAGCAGTACTTC. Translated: CASSPLSRTGAYEQYF.

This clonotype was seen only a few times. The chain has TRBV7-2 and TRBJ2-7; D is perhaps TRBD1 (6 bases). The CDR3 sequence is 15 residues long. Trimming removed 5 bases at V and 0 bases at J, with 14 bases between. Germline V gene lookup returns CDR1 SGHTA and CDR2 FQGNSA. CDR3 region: CASSRPGVSSYEQYF. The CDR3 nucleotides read TGTGCCAGCAGCCGGCCAGGGGTTAGCTCCTACGAGCAGTACTTC.

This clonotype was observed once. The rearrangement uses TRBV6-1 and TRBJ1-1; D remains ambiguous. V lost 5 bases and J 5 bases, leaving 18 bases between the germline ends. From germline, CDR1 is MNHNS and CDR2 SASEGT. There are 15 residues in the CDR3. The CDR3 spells CASSNDRGKRTEAFF. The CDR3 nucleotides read TGTGCCAGCAGTAACGACCGGGGAAAGAGGACTGAAGCTTTCTTT.

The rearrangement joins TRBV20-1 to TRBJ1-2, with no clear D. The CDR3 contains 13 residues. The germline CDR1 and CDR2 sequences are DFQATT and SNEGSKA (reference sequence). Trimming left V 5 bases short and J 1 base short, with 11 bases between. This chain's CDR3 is CSASGSVNYGYTF. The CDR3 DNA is TGCAGTGCTTCAGGTTCCGTTAACTATGGCTACACCTTC.

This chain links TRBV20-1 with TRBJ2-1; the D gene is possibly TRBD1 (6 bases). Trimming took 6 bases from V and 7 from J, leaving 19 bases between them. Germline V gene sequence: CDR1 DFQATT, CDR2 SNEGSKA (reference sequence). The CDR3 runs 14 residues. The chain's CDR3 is CSANRPGQTNEQFF. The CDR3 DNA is TGCAGTGCCAACCGACCGGGACAAACTAATGAGCAGTTCTTC.

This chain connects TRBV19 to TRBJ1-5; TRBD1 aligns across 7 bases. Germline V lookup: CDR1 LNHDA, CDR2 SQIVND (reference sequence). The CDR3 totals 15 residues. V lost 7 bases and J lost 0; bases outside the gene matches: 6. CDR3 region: CASNTGQYSNQPQHF. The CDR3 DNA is TGTGCCAGTAATACGGGACAGTATAGCAATCAGCCCCAGCATTTT.

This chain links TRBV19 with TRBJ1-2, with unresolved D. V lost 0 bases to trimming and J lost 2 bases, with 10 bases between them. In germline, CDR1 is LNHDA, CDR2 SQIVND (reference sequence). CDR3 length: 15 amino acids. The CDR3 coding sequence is TGTGCCAGTAGTATAGATCGGCAGGTAAACTATGGCTACACCTTC. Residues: CASSIDRQVNYGYTF.

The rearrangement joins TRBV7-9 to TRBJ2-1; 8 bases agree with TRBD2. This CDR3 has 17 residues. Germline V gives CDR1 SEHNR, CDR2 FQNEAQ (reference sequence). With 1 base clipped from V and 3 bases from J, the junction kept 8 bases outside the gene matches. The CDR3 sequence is CASSLDPAGEFYNEQFF. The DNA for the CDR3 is TGTGCCAGCAGCTTAGATCCAGCGGGGGAGTTCTACAATGAGCAGTTCTTC.

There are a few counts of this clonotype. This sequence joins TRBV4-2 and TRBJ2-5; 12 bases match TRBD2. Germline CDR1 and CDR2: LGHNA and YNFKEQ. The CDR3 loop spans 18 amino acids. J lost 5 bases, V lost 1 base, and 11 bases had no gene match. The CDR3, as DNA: TGTGCCAGCAGCCAAGGGCGGACTAGCGGGACTAGGGGGGAGACCCAGTACTTC. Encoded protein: CASSQGRTSGTRGETQYF.

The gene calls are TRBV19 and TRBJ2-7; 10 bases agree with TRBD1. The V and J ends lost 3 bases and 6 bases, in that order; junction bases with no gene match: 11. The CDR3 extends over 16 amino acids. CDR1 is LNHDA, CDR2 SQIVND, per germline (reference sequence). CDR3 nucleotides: TGTGCCAGTAGTATTGTAAGTACCGGGACAGGGGTCGAGCAGTACTTC. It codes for CASSIVSTGTGVEQYF.

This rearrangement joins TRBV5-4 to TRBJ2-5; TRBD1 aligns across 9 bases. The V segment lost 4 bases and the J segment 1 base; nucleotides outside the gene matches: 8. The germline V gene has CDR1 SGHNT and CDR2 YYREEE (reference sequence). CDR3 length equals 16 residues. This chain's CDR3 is CASSRGTDRGQETQYF. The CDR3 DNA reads TGTGCCAGCAGCCGAGGTACGGACAGGGGCCAAGAGACCCAGTACTTC.